This T cell receptor beta chain emerged from a study of response to subunit inactivated influenza vaccine. The germline V gene encodes CDR1 SEHNR and CDR2 FQNEAQ (reference sequence). This CDR3 spans 15 amino acids. V lost 2 bases to trimming and J lost 4 bases, with 13 bases between them. From the RT-PCR reads, TCRdb called clonotypes with MiXCR, one entry per CDR3 protein. Of about 780,000 distinct CDR3 sequences in the sample, approximately 17% were seen once. This clonotype was sampled from a man aged 45-65 years who received an inactivated influenza vaccine. The V and J genes are TRBV7-9 and TRBJ2-3; D gene uncertain. The input for sequencing was PBMCs from blood, taken 5 days after vaccination. CDR3 sequence reads: CASSLKKAGPDTQYF. In DNA, the CDR3 is TGTGCCAGCAGCTTAAAAAAGGCCGGTCCAGATACGCAGTATTTT. The full variable domain, with the rest looked up from reference TRBV7-9 and TRBJ2-3, is DTGVSQNPRHKITKRGQNVTFRCDPISEHNRLYWYRQTLGQGPEFLTYFQNEAQLEKSRLLSDRFSAERPKGSFSTLEIQRTEQGDSAMYLCASSLKKAGPDTQYFGPGTRLTVL.